Each of the 15 T cell receptor beta chains below was sequenced from the same sample in a study of OX40 agonist ivuxolimab in advanced cancers. Sequencing used immunoSEQ multiplex PCR; TCRdb keeps in-frame clones, though not all of them. The sample consists of about 25,000 clones, about 86% of them appearing once. Sequences were derived from CD4+ or CD8+ T cells sorted from blood, sampled in a trial of the OX40 agonist ivuxolimab. The receptor set was obtained from an adult with an advanced solid tumor such as melanoma, head and neck, liver or kidney cancer.

The rearrangement joins TRBV19 to TRBJ2-2; no clear D. V was trimmed by 4 bases and J by 4 bases, leaving 13 bases between them. Germline values: CDR1 LNHDA, CDR2 SQIVND (reference sequence). This CDR3 contains 15 residues. The CDR3 nucleotides read TGTGCCAGTAGTACGATACAATCGAGCACCGGGGAGCTGTTTTTT. It yields the protein CASSTIQSSTGELFF. Full variable domain (remainder filled in from reference TRBV19 and TRBJ2-2): DGGITQSPKYLFRKEGQNVTLSCEQNLNHDAMYWYRQDPGQGLRLIYYSQIVNDFQKGDIAEGYSVSREKKESFPLTVTSAQKNPTAFYLCASSTIQSSTGELFFGEGSRLTVL.

The chain has TRBV25-1 and TRBJ2-5; no clear D gene. Per germline, CDR1 MGHDK and CDR2 SYGVNS. The CDR3 sequence is 15 residues long. V gave up 1 base and J gave up 0 bases, with 9 bases separating them. In DNA, the CDR3 is TGTGCCAGCAGTGAATGGGTGGGGTACCAAGAGACCCAGTACTTC. Translating it yields CASSEWVGYQETQYF.

The genes are TRBV18 and TRBJ1-1; D is perhaps TRBD1 (6 bases). The CDR3 has 12 amino acids. V was cut by 3 bases and J by 8 bases, with 10 bases left in between. In germline, CDR1 is KGHSH, CDR2 LQKENI. DNA for the CDR3: TGTGCCAGCTCACCGGGGGGCCCCGAAGCTTTCTTT. Translating gives CASSPGGPEAFF.

The rearrangement links TRBV11-2 to TRBJ2-3, with D maybe TRBD1 (6 bases). The V end lost 4 bases, the J end lost 10 bases, and 15 bases lay between the germline ends. Germline V gives CDR1 SGHAT, CDR2 FQNNGV. CDR3 size: 13 residues. CDR3 nucleotide sequence: TGTGCCAGCAGCTCAGATACAGGGATGGCGCAGTATTTT. Translating it yields CASSSDTGMAQYF.

J is TRBJ2-7 and V is TRBV9; D is tentatively TRBD1 or TRBD2 (6 bases each). The CDR3 has 15 amino acids. CDR1 and CDR2 from the germline V gene are SGDLS and YYNGEE. V lost 0 bases, J lost 2 bases, and 12 bases lay in between. CDR3 amino acids: CASSVGGTYTYEQYF. The CDR3 DNA is TGTGCCAGCAGCGTAGGCGGGACATATACCTACGAGCAGTACTTC.

About this clone itself: A read error is possible here, since a much larger clone lies one base away. This same CDR3 is encoded by further DNA sequences in the sample. V usage is TRBV11-3 and J usage is TRBJ1-5; 8 positions match TRBD1. The CDR3 has 19 residues. Germline-derived CDR1 and CDR2 are SGHNT and YENEEA. V shed 6 bases and J 2 bases; nucleotides not matched to a gene: 18. DNA for the CDR3: TGTGCCAGCAGGCCCAATTTCGGGACAGGAAAAATTGGCAATCAGCCCCAGCATTTT. This translates into CASRPNFGTGKIGNQPQHF.

The chain is built from TRBV5-1 and TRBJ2-1; either TRBD1 or TRBD2 may supply D (5 bases each). The CDR3 has 16 residues. V was clipped by 7 bases and J by 7 bases, with 24 bases between them. Germline loops: CDR1 SGHRS, CDR2 YFSETQ. For the CDR3, the DNA is TGCGCCAGCCATATTACCGGGACGGAGATCGGGAATGAGCAGTTCTTC. As protein: CASHITGTEIGNEQFF.

The V and J genes are TRBV9 and TRBJ2-2; a possible D gene is TRBD2 (6 bases). Trimming removed 0 bases at V and 4 bases at J, with 16 bases between. Germline V gives CDR1 SGDLS, CDR2 YYNGEE. The CDR3 length is 17 residues. DNA for the CDR3: TGTGCCAGCAGCGTAGAGGTTTGGGGGGAGAGCACCGGGGAGCTGTTTTTT. It codes for CASSVEVWGESTGELFF.

This clone was counted between two and nine times. The rearrangement links TRBV5-6 to TRBJ1-1, with a weak D call TRBD1 (5 bases). The germline V gene has CDR1 SGHDT and CDR2 YYEEEE. This CDR3 has 15 residues. V was cut by 2 bases and J by 0 bases, with 11 bases left in between. The CDR3 DNA reads as TGTGCCAGCAGCTTCTCGACAGAAATGAACACTGAAGCTTTCTTT. This sequence encodes CASSFSTEMNTEAFF.

The chain combines TRBV7-9 with TRBJ1-4, with D unresolved. Trimming removed 2 bases from V and 0 bases from J, with 7 bases in between. The CDR3 loop spans 15 amino acids. Germline V gene data show CDR1 as SEHNR and CDR2 as FQNEAQ (reference sequence). Here the CDR3 DNA reads TGTGCCAGCAGCTTATCGGGTGCAACTAATGAAAAACTGTTTTTT. This encodes CASSLSGATNEKLFF.

V gene TRBV27 combines with J gene TRBJ1-5, with a possible D match to TRBD1 (5 bases). Trimming removed 6 bases at V and 0 bases at J, with 12 bases between. Germline loops: CDR1 MNHEY, CDR2 SMNVEV (reference sequence). The CDR3 is 15 amino acids. CDR3 DNA sequence: TGTGCCAGCAGCGCGCAGGGTTATAGCAATCAGCCCCAGCATTTT. Translating gives CASSAQGYSNQPQHF.

This clone was found once. This chain uses TRBV10-3 with TRBJ2-1; TRBD1 matches at 8 bases. The CDR3 totals 17 residues. Unmatched junction bases numbered 11, after V lost 6 bases and J lost 1 base. CDR1 is ENHRY and CDR2 is SYGVKD in the germline V gene. CDR3 coding DNA: TGTGCCATCAGGAAGGGGCGTGGGACAGGATCCTACAATGAGCAGTTCTTC. It codes for CAIRKGRGTGSYNEQFF.

The chain combines TRBV27 with TRBJ1-5; D is ambiguous. Per germline, CDR1 MNHEY and CDR2 SMNVEV (reference sequence). This CDR3 is 14 amino acids long. Trimming stripped 4 bases from V and 1 base from J, with 8 bases between. The CDR3 nucleotides are TGTGCCAGCAGTTCGAGTGGAAGCAATCAGCCCCAGCATTTT. It encodes CASSSSGSNQPQHF.

The rearrangement links TRBV6-1 to TRBJ2-7, with 7 bases fitting TRBD1. This CDR3 contains 13 residues. Trimming took 11 bases from V and 4 from J; bases not matched to a gene: 11. From germline, CDR1 is MNHNS and CDR2 SASEGT. The DNA for the CDR3 is TGTGCCCTTACCGGGACAGCCCTTTACGAGCAGTACTTC. This translates into CALTGTALYEQYF.

The chain uses TRBV27 and TRBJ1-1, with D uncertain. Trimming stripped 0 bases from V and 3 bases from J, with 5 bases between. The CDR3 is made up of 13 amino acids. CDR1 and CDR2 from the germline V gene are MNHEY and SMNVEV (reference sequence). In nucleotides, the CDR3 is TGTGCCAGCAGTTTATCGGAGGACACTGAAGCTTTCTTT. Amino acids: CASSLSEDTEAFF.